This T cell receptor beta chain derives from a study of blood T cells in healthy people across ages. A J-beta primer mix and a sample-barcoded 5' primer were used in a second PCR of roughly 6 to 12 cycles. TCRdb re-analysed the 5' RACE reads in MiXCR, keeping a single row per CDR3 protein. The sample lists 700,000 to 1,000,000 distinct CDR3 sequences, roughly 44% occurring once. Points on this clonotype: Its antigen is still unknown.

Study observations and caveats: Age brought a roughly linear fall in TCR beta diversity measured per million T cells.

CDR3 size: 13 residues. V was pared by 3 bases and J by 9 bases, with 6 bases of the junction left unmatched. In germline, CDR1 is SGHRS, CDR2 YFSETQ. The sequence was collected from a man aged 55 to 70 in good health. The chain links TRBV5-1 to TRBJ2-1, with 7 bases matching TRBD1. What was sequenced was blood. The CDR3, as DNA: TGCGCCAGCAGCTCATCAGCAGGGGGTGAGCAGTTCTTC. Residues: CASSSSAGGEQFF.